The 26 T cell receptor beta chains below all came from one sample that was sequenced in a study of early T cells in non-severe SARS-CoV-2 infection. TCRdb itself ran the 5' RACE reads through MiXCR, one entry per CDR3 protein. The data show approximately 97,000 distinct CDR3 sequences, 8% to 13% seen once. The source material was whole blood, sampled at baseline. Receptor source: an adult who was a healthcare worker with PCR-confirmed SARS-CoV-2 infection or an uninfected control (not recorded which).

V gene TRBV12-3 or TRBV12-4 combines with J gene TRBJ2-7; possibly TRBD2 for D (7 bases). V was trimmed by 4 bases and J by 3 bases, leaving 13 bases between them. The length of the CDR3 is 14 residues. The CDR3 DNA follows: TGTGCCAGCAGTTCGGCGGGGGCGCGCTACGAGCAGTACTTC. It yields the protein CASSSAGARYEQYF.

This clonotype was picked up a small number of times. The gene calls are TRBV10-3 and TRBJ1-1; no definite D call. CDR1 and CDR2 (germline): ENHRY, SYGVKD. Trimming cost V 5 bases and J 0 bases, with 7 bases left between them. CDR3 length: 13 amino acids. CDR3 sequence: CAISQAVNTEAFF. CDR3 nucleotide sequence: TGTGCCATCAGTCAGGCGGTGAACACTGAAGCTTTCTTT.

There are a few counts of this clonotype. V usage is TRBV2 and J usage is TRBJ2-4; D is unresolved. Germline CDR1 and CDR2: SNHLY and FYNNEI. The CDR3 runs 13 residues. Trimming cost V 7 bases and J 6 bases, with 13 bases left between them. The CDR3 region has the DNA TGTGCCAGCAATATCGGTCCAAGAAACATTCAGTACTTC. Residues: CASNIGPRNIQYF.

This clonotype showed up many times. The CDR3 loop is CSARWSAGNEKLFF. The CDR3 region has the DNA TGCAGTGCCCGCTGGTCCGCCGGCAATGAAAAACTGTTTTTT. This chain connects TRBV20-1 to TRBJ1-4, with no clear D. The germline V gene has CDR1 DFQATT and CDR2 SNEGSKA (reference sequence). Trimming took 6 bases from V and 5 from J, leaving 16 bases between them. The CDR3 is made up of 14 amino acids.

The chain carries TRBV7-6 and TRBJ2-3, with 8 bases lining up with TRBD2. The V gene's germline CDR1 is SGHVS and CDR2 FNYEAQ. V gave up 5 bases and J gave up 1 base; unmatched junction bases: 8. The CDR3 is made up of 16 amino acids. The CDR3, as DNA: TGTGCCAGCAGCCCGTGGACTAGCCATCGCACAGATACGCAGTATTTT. Residues: CASSPWTSHRTDTQYF.

The CDR3 region is CASRGTSGDYNEQFF. CDR3 bases: TGTGCCAGCAGGGGGACTAGCGGGGACTACAATGAGCAGTTCTTC. The rearrangement uses TRBV3-1 and TRBJ2-1; TRBD2 aligns across 13 bases. V shed 6 bases and J 3 bases; nucleotides not matched to a gene: 2. Germline lookup yields CDR1 LGHDT and CDR2 YNNKEL (reference sequence). This CDR3 is 15 amino acids long.

In this sample, this clonotype turned up many times. This chain connects TRBV7-2 to TRBJ1-5; no reliable D call. CDR1 and CDR2 from the germline V gene are SGHTA and FQGNSA. The CDR3 contains 15 residues. The V gene lost 1 base and the J gene lost 2 bases, with 9 bases spanning the gap. The DNA for the CDR3 is TGTGCCAGCAGCTTAGTGTGGCAGGGCAATCAGCCCCAGCATTTT. Protein product: CASSLVWQGNQPQHF.

This chain joins TRBV15 and TRBJ1-5; a weak D match, TRBD1 (6 bases). The CDR3 spans 16 residues. The germline V gene encodes CDR1 LNHNV and CDR2 YYDKDF (reference sequence). V lost 0 bases and J lost 3, with 12 bases in between. CDR3 protein: CATSRDQGRPNQPQHF. CDR3 DNA sequence: TGTGCCACCAGCAGAGATCAGGGGAGACCCAATCAGCCCCAGCATTTT.

This clonotype appeared a few times. The gene calls are TRBV20-1 and TRBJ2-1, with 8 nucleotides matching TRBD2. The germline CDR1 and CDR2 sequences are DFQATT and SNEGSKA (reference sequence). V trimming: 0 bases; J trimming: 1 base; junction bases outside the gene matches: 8. This CDR3 region has 17 residues. CDR3 region: CSARDSPGGPSYNEQFF. Here the CDR3 DNA reads TGCAGTGCTAGAGATTCCCCGGGAGGGCCGTCCTACAATGAGCAGTTCTTC.

CDR3 nucleotide sequence: TGTGCCAGCAATGGACAGGGGGAACAGCCCCAGCATTTT. Its protein is CASNGQGEQPQHF. The rearrangement links TRBV2 to TRBJ1-5, with 10 nucleotides matching TRBD1. The CDR3 sequence is 13 residues long. V was pared by 7 bases and J by 7 bases, with 4 bases of the junction left unmatched. Germline V gene data show CDR1 as SNHLY and CDR2 as FYNNEI.

Notes on this clonotype: One junction end does not reproduce the germline sequence, and a read error may be involved. The genes are TRBV5-1 and TRBJ2-6; 10 bases agree with TRBD2. CDR3 length: 16 amino acids. Germline CDR1 and CDR2: SGHRS and YFSETQ. DNA for the CDR3: TGCGCCAGCAGCTGGACTAGCGGCTCTGGGACCAACGTCCTGACTTTC. Its protein is CASSWTSGSGTNVLTF.

This clonotype showed up just a few times. V is TRBV7-2 and J is TRBJ2-7; D tentatively fits TRBD1 or TRBD2 (6 bases each). The V gene's germline CDR1 is SGHTA and CDR2 FQGNSA. Trimming pared 5 bases from V and 3 bases from J, leaving 20 bases between. The CDR3 totals 16 residues. CDR3 loop: CASSLDSSGLYYEQYF. For the CDR3, the DNA is TGTGCCAGCAGCCTGGACAGTTCGGGACTTTACTACGAGCAGTACTTC. The entire variable domain, with the rest obtained from reference TRBV7-2 and TRBJ2-7, is as follows: GAGVSQSPSNKVTEKGKDVELRCDPISGHTALYWYRQSLGQGLEFLIYFQGNSAPDKSGLPSDRFSAERTGGSVSTLTIQRTQQEDSAVYLCASSLDSSGLYYEQYFGPGTRLTVT.

The J gene is TRBJ2-2, the V gene TRBV6-6, with unresolved D. There are 13 residues in the CDR3. Germline lookup yields CDR1 MNHNY and CDR2 SVGAGI (reference sequence). V lost 2 bases to trimming and J lost 6 bases, with 7 bases between them. The CDR3 DNA is TGTGCCAGCAGTTACCAGATGCCCGGGGAGCTGTTTTTT. It yields the protein CASSYQMPGELFF.

This chain uses TRBV5-4 with TRBJ2-2; 9 bases fit TRBD1. This CDR3 region has 15 residues. J gave up 5 bases and V 4 bases, and 6 bases lay outside the gene matches. CDR1 and CDR2 from the germline V gene are SGHNT and YYREEE (reference sequence). The CDR3 here is CASSKTGGSTGELFF. The CDR3 coding sequence is TGTGCCAGCAGCAAGACAGGGGGAAGTACCGGGGAGCTGTTTTTT.

Only a few counts were recorded for this clonotype. The chain uses TRBV20-1 and TRBJ2-3; TRBD2 matches 7 bases. Germline V gene lookup returns CDR1 DFQATT and CDR2 SNEGSKA (reference sequence). The CDR3 runs to 15 residues. V lost 4 bases, J lost 0 bases, and 7 bases stayed unmatched. The CDR3 here is CSATILAGSTDTQYF. CDR3 DNA sequence: TGCAGTGCTACAATTTTAGCGGGTAGCACAGATACGCAGTATTTT.

There are a few counts of this clonotype. The chain links TRBV29-1 to TRBJ1-2; D is unresolved. Germline assignment: CDR1 SQVTM and CDR2 ANQGSEA. The germline V and J ends were trimmed by 1 base and 8 bases, with 8 bases remaining between them. The CDR3 loop spans 11 amino acids. DNA for the CDR3: TGCAGCGTTGAAGGGGTAAAAGGCTACACCTTC. Protein sequence: CSVEGVKGYTF.

This clonotype has ten or more counts. The V call is TRBV9, the J call TRBJ2-3; D might be TRBD1 (5 bases). Germline V gene data show CDR1 as SGDLS and CDR2 as YYNGEE. The CDR3 spans 15 residues. The ends were cut back, 4 bases at V and 0 bases at J, with 12 bases in the middle. This CDR3 is CASSYDSLSTDTQYF. In DNA, the CDR3 is TGTGCCAGCAGCTACGACAGTCTCAGCACAGATACGCAGTATTTT.

This clonotype was seen a few times. V gene TRBV18 combines with J gene TRBJ1-1, with D unresolved. This CDR3 is built from 13 residues. Trimming shortened V by 6 bases and J by 4 bases, and 12 bases separated the two germline ends. Germline V gene lookup returns CDR1 KGHSH and CDR2 LQKENI. The CDR3 loop is CASSTRQGTEAFF. In nucleotides, the CDR3 is TGTGCCAGCTCTACACGACAAGGCACTGAAGCTTTCTTT.

The chain is built from TRBV20-1 and TRBJ1-4, with no clear D. The CDR3 contains 14 residues. Between the trimmed V and J ends, which lost 4 bases and 8 bases, there was a span of 17 bases. Per the germline V gene, CDR1 is DFQATT and CDR2 is SNEGSKA (reference sequence). The CDR3 reads CSAIETPSREKLFF. CDR3 nucleotides: TGCAGTGCTATTGAGACTCCTTCGAGGGAAAAACTGTTTTTT.

This clonotype has just a few counts. The genes are TRBV19 and TRBJ2-7, with 8 bases identical to TRBD2. CDR1 is LNHDA and CDR2 is SQIVND in the germline V gene (reference sequence). The J segment lost 1 base and the V segment lost 1 base, leaving 6 bases of the junction unmatched. The CDR3 has 16 residues. The CDR3 spells CASSIGGRNPSYEQYF. As DNA, the CDR3 is TGTGCCAGTAGTATAGGCGGGAGGAATCCTTCCTACGAGCAGTACTTC. Full variable domain (missing parts from reference TRBV19 and TRBJ2-7): DGGITQSPKYLFRKEGQNVTLSCEQNLNHDAMYWYRQDPGQGLRLIYYSQIVNDFQKGDIAEGYSVSREKKESFPLTVTSAQKNPTAFYLCASSIGGRNPSYEQYFGPGTRLTVT.

This sequence joins TRBV7-9 and TRBJ2-7, with D possibly TRBD2 on 5 matching bases. The CDR3 is made up of 14 amino acids. Per the germline V gene, CDR1 is SEHNR and CDR2 is FQNEAQ (reference sequence). With 6 bases removed from V and 4 bases from J, the gap between germline ends came to 16 bases. CDR3 loop: CASSLSPGVYEQYF. In nucleotides, the CDR3 is TGTGCCAGCAGTTTAAGCCCCGGGGTATACGAGCAGTACTTC. Full variable domain (outside the CDR3, taken from reference TRBV7-9 and TRBJ2-7): DTGVSQNPRHKITKRGQNVTFRCDPISEHNRLYWYRQTLGQGPEFLTYFQNEAQLEKSRLLSDRFSAERPKGSFSTLEIQRTEQGDSAMYLCASSLSPGVYEQYFGPGTRLTVT.

The J gene is TRBJ2-7, the V gene TRBV20-1; 10 positions agree with TRBD1. Germline V gives CDR1 DFQATT, CDR2 SNEGSKA (reference sequence). The CDR3 length is 14 residues. V shed 3 bases, J shed 3 bases, and the junction held 5 bases outside the gene matches. The CDR3 region is CSARRQGANYEQYF. The CDR3 nucleotides read TGCAGTGCTAGGCGACAGGGGGCTAACTACGAGCAGTACTTC.

The V and J genes are TRBV6-1 and TRBJ1-1; D not certain. V lost 4 bases, J lost 11 bases, and 11 bases lay in between. CDR1 and CDR2 (germline): MNHNS, SASEGT. This CDR3 has 11 residues. CDR3 residues: CASSASFRAFF. In DNA form, the CDR3 reads TGTGCCAGCAGTGCCTCCTTCCGGGCTTTCTTT.

There are a few counts of this clonotype. The chain is built from TRBV25-1 and TRBJ2-7, with 7 bases that match TRBD1. Germline CDR1 MGHDK, CDR2 SYGVNS. This CDR3 is built from 15 residues. After removal of 2 bases from V and 3 bases from J, the junction contained 7 bases not matched to a gene. The CDR3: CASSEGNRGIYEQYF. CDR3 DNA: TGTGCCAGCAGTGAAGGGAACAGGGGAATCTACGAGCAGTACTTC.

V usage is TRBV5-1 and J usage is TRBJ2-7, with D possibly TRBD2 on 6 matching bases. The germline gives CDR1 SGHRS, CDR2 YFSETQ. The CDR3 loop spans 14 amino acids. V was trimmed by 4 bases and J by 5 bases, leaving 16 bases between them. The CDR3 loop reads CASSLEGRSDEQYF. Written as DNA, the CDR3 is TGCGCCAGCAGCCTGGAGGGCAGGTCCGACGAGCAGTACTTC.

V gene TRBV20-1 combines with J gene TRBJ1-1; the D gene is possibly TRBD1 (6 bases). This CDR3 contains 17 residues. Trimming shortened V by 0 bases and J by 1 base, and 18 bases separated the two germline ends. Germline assignment: CDR1 DFQATT and CDR2 SNEGSKA (reference sequence). The CDR3 sequence is CSAREGAGLISNTEAFF. The CDR3 DNA follows: TGCAGTGCTAGAGAGGGGGCCGGACTGATATCGAACACTGAAGCTTTCTTT.